This is a list of T cell receptor beta chains from one sample in a study of type 1 and type 2 diabetes patients. TCRdb re-analysed the multiplex PCR reads in MiXCR, keeping a single row per CDR3 protein. The sample holds 270,000 or so distinct CDR3 sequences, over 45% seen once. Input material: peripheral blood mononuclear cells (PBMCs). These receptors originate from a man between 18 and 29 years old with type 2 diabetes. CDR3s include the opening cysteine and the closing phenylalanine or tryptophan. Fields, in order: D gene, J gene, clone size, V gene, CDR3 protein, CDR3 DNA. A D gene is named only where the DNA matches it firmly. Size values are once, few and many counts, or a class for expanded clones, and some rows have none.

D gene: NA; J gene: TRBJ2-7; clone size: few; V gene: TRBV5-1; CDR3 protein: CASSLGGDSYEQYF; CDR3 DNA: TGCGCCAGCAGCTTAGGGGGGGACTCCTACGAGCAGTACTTC
D gene: NA; J gene: TRBJ2-1; clone size: NA; V gene: TRBV7-2; CDR3 protein: CASSLQGRDEQFF; CDR3 DNA: TGTGCCAGCAGTTTACAGGGACGGGATGAGCAGTTCTTC
D gene: TRBD1; J gene: TRBJ1-1; clone size: many; V gene: TRBV19; CDR3 protein: CASSTDRGEAFF; CDR3 DNA: TGTGCCAGTAGTACCGACAGGGGTGAAGCTTTCTTT
D gene: NA; J gene: TRBJ1-5; clone size: NA; V gene: TRBV20-1; CDR3 protein: CSARARDGSYHSNQPQHF; CDR3 DNA: TGCAGTGCTAGGGCCCGGGACGGATCTTATCATAGCAATCAGCCCCAGCATTTT
D gene: NA; J gene: TRBJ1-1; clone size: few; V gene: TRBV10-1; CDR3 protein: CASSADTEAFF; CDR3 DNA: TGCGCCAGCAGCGCCGACACTGAAGCTTTCTTT
D gene: TRBD1; J gene: TRBJ2-7; clone size: NA; V gene: TRBV7-2; CDR3 protein: CASSPAQGAGEQYF; CDR3 DNA: TGTGCCAGCAGCCCCGCACAGGGGGCAGGGGAGCAGTACTTC
D gene: TRBD2; J gene: TRBJ2-1; clone size: NA; V gene: TRBV24-1; CDR3 protein: CATSALAGNEQFF; CDR3 DNA: TGTGCCACCAGTGCACTAGCGGGCAATGAGCAGTTCTTC
D gene: NA; J gene: TRBJ1-2; clone size: NA; V gene: TRBV13; CDR3 protein: CASSLGGGIYGYTF; CDR3 DNA: TGTGCCAGCAGTTTGGGAGGGGGGATTTATGGCTACACCTTC
D gene: NA; J gene: TRBJ2-7; clone size: few; V gene: TRBV28; CDR3 protein: CASSFSRVVYEQYF; CDR3 DNA: TGTGCCAGCAGTTTCTCACGGGTTGTATACGAGCAGTACTTC
D gene: NA; J gene: TRBJ2-5; clone size: NA; V gene: TRBV10-3; CDR3 protein: CAISATGGGSQETQYF; CDR3 DNA: TGTGCCATCAGTGCGACAGGTGGGGGGTCCCAAGAGACCCAGTACTTC
D gene: NA; J gene: TRBJ2-6; clone size: few; V gene: TRBV20-1; CDR3 protein: CSAPSAGMVPGANVLTF; CDR3 DNA: TGCAGTGCCCCGTCCGCAGGGATGGTACCCGGGGCCAACGTCCTGACTTTC
D gene: TRBD2; J gene: TRBJ2-1; clone size: once; V gene: TRBV19; CDR3 protein: CASSIIAGVRNEQFF; CDR3 DNA: TGTGCCAGTAGTATAATAGCGGGAGTCCGCAATGAGCAGTTCTTC
D gene: NA; J gene: TRBJ2-3; clone size: many; V gene: TRBV7-2; CDR3 protein: CASSPRQSTDTQYF; CDR3 DNA: TGTGCCAGCAGCCCCCGACAGAGCACAGATACGCAGTATTTT
D gene: TRBD1; J gene: TRBJ2-7; clone size: few; V gene: TRBV27; CDR3 protein: CASSWDRGIEQYF; CDR3 DNA: TGTGCCAGCAGCTGGGACAGGGGAATTGAGCAGTACTTC
D gene: NA; J gene: TRBJ1-4; clone size: NA; V gene: TRBV2; CDR3 protein: CASSLRGRNEKLFF; CDR3 DNA: TGTGCCAGCAGCCTCCGAGGGAGAAATGAAAAACTGTTTTTT
D gene: NA; J gene: TRBJ2-5; clone size: once; V gene: TRBV7-3; CDR3 protein: CASRVMGVETQYF; CDR3 DNA: TGTGCCAGCAGGGTCATGGGTGTGGAGACCCAGTACTTC
D gene: NA; J gene: TRBJ2-3; clone size: NA; V gene: TRBV12-3/TRBV12-4; CDR3 protein: CASSTYGDTQYF; CDR3 DNA: TGTGCCAGCAGCACTTATGGAGATACGCAGTATTTT
D gene: TRBD1; J gene: TRBJ2-5; clone size: NA; V gene: TRBV15; CDR3 protein: CATRGGYQETQYF; CDR3 DNA: TGTGCCACCAGAGGGGGCTACCAAGAGACCCAGTACTTC
D gene: TRBD1; J gene: TRBJ1-4; clone size: once; V gene: TRBV7-2; CDR3 protein: CASSTRQGTNEKLFF; CDR3 DNA: TGTGCCAGCAGCACCAGACAGGGGACTAATGAAAAACTGTTTTTT
D gene: NA; J gene: TRBJ2-7; clone size: NA; V gene: TRBV12-3/TRBV12-4; CDR3 protein: CASSPDTQGKYF; CDR3 DNA: TGTGCCAGCAGCCCGGACACTCAGGGCAAGTACTTC
D gene: TRBD2; J gene: TRBJ2-3; clone size: few; V gene: TRBV6-6; CDR3 protein: CASRGLAGRSYF; CDR3 DNA: TGTGCCAGCAGAGGACTAGCGGGACGGTCGTATTTT
D gene: NA; J gene: TRBJ2-5; clone size: few; V gene: TRBV10-1; CDR3 protein: CASRGGVFEETQYF; CDR3 DNA: TGCGCCAGCCGAGGAGGCGTCTTTGAAGAGACCCAGTACTTC
D gene: NA; J gene: TRBJ2-3; clone size: few; V gene: TRBV19; CDR3 protein: CASSIAVPDTQYF; CDR3 DNA: TGTGCCAGTAGTATAGCCGTCCCAGATACGCAGTATTTT
D gene: TRBD1; J gene: TRBJ1-6; clone size: few; V gene: TRBV2; CDR3 protein: CASSEGDRGRRLHF; CDR3 DNA: TGTGCCAGCAGTGAAGGGGACAGGGGGCGCCGCCTCCACTTT
D gene: TRBD2; J gene: TRBJ2-3; clone size: NA; V gene: TRBV4-1; CDR3 protein: CASSQEGGAGGPVDTQYF; CDR3 DNA: TGCGCCAGCAGCCAAGAAGGAGGAGCGGGAGGGCCAGTAGATACGCAGTATTTT
D gene: NA; J gene: TRBJ1-2; clone size: NA; V gene: TRBV30; CDR3 protein: CAWDGPNYGYTF; CDR3 DNA: TGTGCCTGGGACGGCCCGAACTATGGCTACACCTTC
D gene: NA; J gene: TRBJ1-6; clone size: few; V gene: TRBV15; CDR3 protein: CATSEGYSPLHF; CDR3 DNA: TGTGCCACCAGCGAGGGGTATTCACCCCTCCACTTT
D gene: NA; J gene: TRBJ2-7; clone size: NA; V gene: TRBV20-1; CDR3 protein: CSARSRGFYEQYF; CDR3 DNA: TGCAGTGCTAGGAGCAGGGGTTTCTACGAGCAGTACTTC
D gene: TRBD1; J gene: TRBJ1-2; clone size: few; V gene: TRBV24-1; CDR3 protein: CATSLYRGPNYGYTF; CDR3 DNA: TGTGCCACCAGTCTCTACAGGGGGCCCAACTATGGCTACACCTTC
D gene: TRBD1; J gene: TRBJ2-7; clone size: many; V gene: TRBV10-3; CDR3 protein: CAISDWGQLGEQYF; CDR3 DNA: TGTGCCATCAGTGATTGGGGACAGTTAGGCGAGCAGTACTTC
D gene: NA; J gene: TRBJ1-6; clone size: NA; V gene: TRBV6-6; CDR3 protein: CATSRGAPPLHF; CDR3 DNA: TGTGCCACCAGCAGGGGAGCCCCTCCCCTCCACTTT
D gene: TRBD1; J gene: TRBJ1-1; clone size: NA; V gene: TRBV29-1; CDR3 protein: CSVPHRDRGLNTEAFF; CDR3 DNA: TGCAGCGTTCCCCACCGGGACAGGGGGCTGAACACTGAAGCTTTCTTT
D gene: NA; J gene: TRBJ2-7; clone size: NA; V gene: TRBV20-1; CDR3 protein: CSASRRPTYEQYF; CDR3 DNA: TGCAGTGCTAGTCGCAGACCGACTTACGAGCAGTACTTC
D gene: NA; J gene: TRBJ2-1; clone size: NA; V gene: TRBV7-3; CDR3 protein: CASSSTGSRGEQFF; CDR3 DNA: TGTGCCAGCAGCTCCACCGGGAGTCGGGGTGAGCAGTTCTTC
D gene: TRBD1; J gene: TRBJ2-7; clone size: NA; V gene: TRBV6-6; CDR3 protein: CASSASGTDGYEQYF; CDR3 DNA: TGTGCCAGCAGCGCATCCGGGACAGATGGATACGAGCAGTACTTC
D gene: NA; J gene: TRBJ2-5; clone size: many; V gene: TRBV25-1; CDR3 protein: CASRGVQETQYF; CDR3 DNA: TGTGCCAGCAGGGGAGTACAAGAGACCCAGTACTTC
D gene: NA; J gene: TRBJ1-1; clone size: NA; V gene: TRBV27; CDR3 protein: CASSFGGARTEAFF; CDR3 DNA: TGTGCCAGCAGTTTCGGGGGGGCGAGGACTGAAGCTTTCTTT
D gene: TRBD1; J gene: TRBJ1-6; clone size: NA; V gene: TRBV7-3; CDR3 protein: CASSSTGQSNSSLHF; CDR3 DNA: TGTGCCAGCAGCTCCACGGGACAGTCAAATTCATCCCTCCACTTT
D gene: NA; J gene: TRBJ1-2; clone size: few; V gene: TRBV5-1; CDR3 protein: CASSSNGADRGYTF; CDR3 DNA: TGCGCCAGCAGCTCCAATGGGGCGGATAGGGGCTACACCTTC
D gene: NA; J gene: TRBJ2-5; clone size: NA; V gene: TRBV30; CDR3 protein: CAWSTSRTNYQETQYF; CDR3 DNA: TGTGCCTGGAGTACTTCCCGGACAAACTACCAAGAGACCCAGTACTTC
D gene: NA; J gene: TRBJ2-7; clone size: NA; V gene: TRBV7-2; CDR3 protein: CASMRERGSYEQYF; CDR3 DNA: TGTGCCAGCATGAGGGAGAGAGGGTCCTACGAGCAGTACTTC
D gene: NA; J gene: TRBJ1-6; clone size: many; V gene: TRBV2; CDR3 protein: CASSGGRSSPLHF; CDR3 DNA: TGTGCCAGCAGTGGGGGGAGAAGTTCACCCCTCCACTTT
D gene: TRBD1; J gene: TRBJ2-3; clone size: NA; V gene: TRBV7-2; CDR3 protein: CASSLTGEADTQYF; CDR3 DNA: TGTGCCAGCAGCTTGACAGGGGAGGCAGATACGCAGTATTTT
D gene: NA; J gene: TRBJ2-7; clone size: few; V gene: TRBV7-2; CDR3 protein: CASSLAFNEQYF; CDR3 DNA: TGTGCCAGCAGCTTGGCCTTCAACGAGCAGTACTTC
D gene: NA; J gene: TRBJ2-6; clone size: NA; V gene: TRBV19; CDR3 protein: CASRDINSGANVLTF; CDR3 DNA: TGTGCCAGCCGGGACATAAACTCTGGGGCCAACGTCCTGACTTTC
D gene: NA; J gene: TRBJ1-5; clone size: NA; V gene: TRBV10-3; CDR3 protein: CATRTDSNQPQHF; CDR3 DNA: TGTGCCACACGGACAGACAGCAATCAGCCCCAGCATTTT
D gene: TRBD1; J gene: TRBJ1-1; clone size: few; V gene: TRBV10-3; CDR3 protein: CAILDRGASVTEAFF; CDR3 DNA: TGTGCCATTCTGGACAGGGGGGCGTCGGTCACTGAAGCTTTCTTT
D gene: TRBD1; J gene: TRBJ2-7; clone size: NA; V gene: TRBV5-1; CDR3 protein: CASSWGQGGNEQYF; CDR3 DNA: TGCGCCAGCAGCTGGGGACAGGGCGGTAACGAGCAGTACTTC